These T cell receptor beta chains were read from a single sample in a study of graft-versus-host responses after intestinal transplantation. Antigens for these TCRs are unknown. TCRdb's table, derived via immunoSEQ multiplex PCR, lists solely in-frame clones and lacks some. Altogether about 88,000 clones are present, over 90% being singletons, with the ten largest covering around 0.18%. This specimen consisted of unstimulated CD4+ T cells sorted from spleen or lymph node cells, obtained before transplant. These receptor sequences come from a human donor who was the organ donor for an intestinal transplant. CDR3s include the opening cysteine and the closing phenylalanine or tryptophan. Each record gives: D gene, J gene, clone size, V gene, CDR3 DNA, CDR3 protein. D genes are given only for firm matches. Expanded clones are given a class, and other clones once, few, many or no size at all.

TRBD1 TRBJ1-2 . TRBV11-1 TGTGCCAGCAGTTCCGGGGGAGGACAGGGGGCGTTTGGATATGGCTACACCTTC CASSSGGGQGAFGYGYTF
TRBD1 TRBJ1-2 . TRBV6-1 TGTGCCAGCAGTGAATATATGAGTATGACAGGGTTCGTCGGCTACACCTTC CASSEYMSMTGFVGYTF
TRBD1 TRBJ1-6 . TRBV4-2 TGTGCCAGCAGCCATGAAGCCGGGACAGGGGTTGGGGGTTCACCCCTCCACTTT CASSHEAGTGVGGSPLHF
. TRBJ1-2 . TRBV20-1 TGCAGGCCGACGACAGAAGGCTACACCTTC CRPTTEGYTF
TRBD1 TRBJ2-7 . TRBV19 TGTGCCAGTAGTGTTGGGACAGGGGGCGCCTACGAGCAGTACTTC CASSVGTGGAYEQYF
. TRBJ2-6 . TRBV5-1 TGCGCCAGCAGCTTGGCAGGGTCTGGGGCCAACGTCCTGACTTTC CASSLAGSGANVLTF
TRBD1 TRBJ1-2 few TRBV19 TGTGCCAGTAGTCCCGGGGGGGGCCGACAGGGGGCCGATGGCTACACCTTC CASSPGGGRQGADGYTF
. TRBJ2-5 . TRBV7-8 TGTGCCAGCAGCTCGATCGGACAGCTAATAGAGACCCAGTACTTC CASSSIGQLIETQYF
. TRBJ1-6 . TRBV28 TGTGCCAGCAGTTTTATAACCGCGGTCTCCTATAATTCACCCCTCCACTTT CASSFITAVSYNSPLHF
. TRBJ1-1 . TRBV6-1 TGTGCCAGCAGGCCCCCTGCAGGGGTAGACACTGAAGCTTTCTTT CASRPPAGVDTEAFF
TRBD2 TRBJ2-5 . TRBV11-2 TGTGCCAGCAGCTTTAGACTAGCGGACCAAGAGACCCAGTACTTC CASSFRLADQETQYF
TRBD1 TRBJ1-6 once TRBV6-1 TGTGCCAGCAGTTCATTAGGACAGGGGAGTTCACCCCTCCACTTT CASSSLGQGSSPLHF
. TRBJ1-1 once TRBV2 TGTGCCAGCAGTGGGCAGATGGTAAAGGCTTTCTTT CASSGQMVKAFF
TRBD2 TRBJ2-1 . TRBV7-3 TGTGCCAGCAGCTCGGGACTAGCGGGGGCCAATGAGCAGTTCTTC CASSSGLAGANEQFF
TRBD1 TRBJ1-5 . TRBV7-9 TGTGCCAGCAGCTTAGCGGGGACAGTAAATCAGCCCCAGCATTTT CASSLAGTVNQPQHF
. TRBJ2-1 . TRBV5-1 TGCGCCAGCAGCGAGGGGACTGGCTACAATGAGCAGTTCTTC CASSEGTGYNEQFF